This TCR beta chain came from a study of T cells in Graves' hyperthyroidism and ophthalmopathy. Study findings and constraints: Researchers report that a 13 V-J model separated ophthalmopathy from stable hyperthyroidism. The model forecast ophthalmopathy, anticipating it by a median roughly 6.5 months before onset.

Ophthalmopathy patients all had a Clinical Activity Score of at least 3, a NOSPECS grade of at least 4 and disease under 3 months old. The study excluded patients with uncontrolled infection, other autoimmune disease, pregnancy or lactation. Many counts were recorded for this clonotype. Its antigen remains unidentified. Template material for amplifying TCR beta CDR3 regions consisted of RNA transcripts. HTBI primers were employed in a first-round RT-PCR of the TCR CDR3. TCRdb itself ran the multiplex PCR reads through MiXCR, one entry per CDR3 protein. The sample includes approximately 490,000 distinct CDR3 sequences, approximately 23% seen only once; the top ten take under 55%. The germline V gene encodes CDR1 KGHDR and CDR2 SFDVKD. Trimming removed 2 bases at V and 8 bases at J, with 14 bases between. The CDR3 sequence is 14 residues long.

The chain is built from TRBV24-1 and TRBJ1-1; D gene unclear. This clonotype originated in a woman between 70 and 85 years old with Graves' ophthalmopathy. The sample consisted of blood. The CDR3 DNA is TGTGCCACCAGTGATTCTGGGTCCACGGCCGAAGCTTTCTTT. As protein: CATSDSGSTAEAFF.